Below, 20 T cell receptor beta chains from the same sample are listed, as sequenced in a study of cytomegalovirus exposure and HLA in healthy donors. The PCR employed 60 Vbeta primers together with 13 Jbeta primers. The table came from immunoSEQ multiplex PCR; TCRdb's copy has only in-frame clones and leaves some out. The sample has about 72,000 clones; approximately 80% are singletons. The specimen was PBMCs. These receptors came from a man in his forties or fifties in good health and CMV-seronegative.

The chain carries TRBV4-3 and TRBJ2-3; D remains ambiguous. V lost 1 base and J lost 7, with 15 bases in between. Germline loops: CDR1 LGHNA, CDR2 YSLEER. This CDR3 region has 15 residues. The CDR3 bases are TGCGCCAGCAGCCAAGGGAGTAGGTGGGTCAATACGCAGTATTTT. The encoded protein is CASSQGSRWVNTQYF.

This chain uses TRBV29-1 with TRBJ2-2; D is possibly TRBD1 (7 bases). Germline CDR1 and CDR2: SQVTM and ANQGSEA. The CDR3 spans 12 residues. With 6 bases removed from V and 6 bases from J, the gap between germline ends came to 11 bases. Here the CDR3 reads CSVSGGSGELFF. In DNA, the CDR3 is TGCAGCGTGTCAGGGGGGTCCGGGGAGCTGTTTTTT.

The genes are TRBV7-9 and TRBJ1-1; D is perhaps TRBD1 (6 bases). The germline gives CDR1 SEHNR, CDR2 FQNEAQ (reference sequence). V was shortened by 2 bases and J by 6 bases, with 16 bases between the two germline ends. The CDR3 spans 15 residues. DNA of the CDR3: TGTGCCAGCAGCTTAACACGGACAGTAAGCGCTGAAGCTTTCTTT. Encoded protein: CASSLTRTVSAEAFF.

The chain employs TRBV5-1 and TRBJ1-2; D call uncertain. CDR1 is SGHRS and CDR2 is YFSETQ in the germline V gene. V lost 4 bases to trimming and J lost 8 bases, with 15 bases between them. This CDR3 contains 13 residues. CDR3 amino acids: CASSQTWSSGYTF. Here the CDR3 DNA reads TGCGCCAGCAGCCAGACATGGTCGAGCGGCTACACCTTC.

The V call is TRBV28, the J call TRBJ1-1, with D unclear. Looked up from germline, CDR1 is MDHEN and CDR2 is SYDVKM. Trimming took off 0 bases at V and 1 base at J, with 6 bases between the two ends. This CDR3 has 14 residues. The CDR3 spells CASSLWTANTEAFF. CDR3 coding DNA: TGTGCCAGCAGTTTATGGACTGCGAACACTGAAGCTTTCTTT.

The rearrangement joins TRBV5-6 to TRBJ2-1; D is unclear. The V end lost 4 bases, the J end lost 6 bases, and 8 bases lay between the germline ends. This CDR3 region has 12 residues. Per the germline V gene, CDR1 is SGHDT and CDR2 is YYEEEE. CDR3 protein: CASSLPGNEQFF. The CDR3 DNA sequence: TGTGCCAGCAGCCTCCCAGGCAATGAGCAGTTCTTC.

This clone was counted a few times. The rearrangement links TRBV4-2 to TRBJ1-4; 10 nucleotides agree with TRBD1. Germline V gives CDR1 LGHNA, CDR2 YNFKEQ. There are 15 residues in the CDR3. J lost 6 bases, V lost 4 bases, and 5 bases had no gene match. CDR3 loop: CASSRDRGLDEKLFF. The DNA for the CDR3 is TGTGCCAGCAGCCGGGACAGGGGATTGGATGAAAAACTGTTTTTT.

The chain employs TRBV25-1 and TRBJ2-3, with 7 bases fitting TRBD1. The CDR3 sequence is 13 residues long. Losses at the gene ends were 9 bases for V and 1 base for J; bases not matched to a gene: 4. Germline V gene sequence: CDR1 MGHDK, CDR2 SYGVNS. The CDR3 here is CASLQGGTDTQYF. The CDR3 DNA reads as TGTGCCAGTTTGCAGGGGGGCACAGATACGCAGTATTTT.

The J gene is TRBJ1-5, the V gene TRBV28; TRBD1 is a possible D gene (5 bases). The CDR3 totals 12 residues. The germline V gene encodes CDR1 MDHEN and CDR2 SYDVKM. The CDR3 DNA is TGTGCTACGGGGGGACTCAATCAGCCCCAGCATTTT. Protein: CATGGLNQPQHF. Combining the CDR3 with reference TRBV28 and TRBJ1-5 gives the whole variable domain DVKVTQSSRYLVKRTGEKVFLECVQDMDHENMFWYRQDPGLGLRLIYFSYDVKMKEKGDIPEGYSVSREKKERFSLILESASTNQTSMYLCATGGLNQPQHFGDGTRLSIL.

The V call is TRBV7-2, the J call TRBJ2-3; TRBD2 agrees at 8 bases. The CDR3 sequence is 16 residues long. With 5 bases clipped from V and 2 bases from J, the junction kept 9 bases outside the gene matches. From germline, CDR1 is SGHTA and CDR2 FQGNSA. The CDR3 DNA reads as TGTGCCAGCAGCGCTTTGAGCGGGGGCACCACAGATACGCAGTATTTT. Amino acids: CASSALSGGTTDTQYF.

In this sample, this clone turned up once. The chain combines TRBV18 with TRBJ2-1, with 7 bases that match TRBD1. The CDR3 consists of 15 residues. V trimming: 0 bases; J trimming: 6 bases; junction bases outside the gene matches: 5. Germline lookup yields CDR1 KGHSH and CDR2 LQKENI. The CDR3 coding sequence is TGTGCCAGCTCACCACCGGCAGGGGGACCCAATGAGCAGTTCTTC. Residues: CASSPPAGGPNEQFF.

V usage is TRBV27 and J usage is TRBJ2-3; 7 bases are a match to TRBD1. V gave up 0 bases and J gave up 1 base; unmatched junction bases: 4. Germline lookup yields CDR1 MNHEY and CDR2 SMNVEV (reference sequence). CDR3 size: 16 residues. CDR3 sequence: CASSLSLGGGTDTQYF. The CDR3 DNA is TGTGCCAGCAGTTTATCTCTAGGGGGCGGCACAGATACGCAGTATTTT.

The CDR3 here is CASNHRAGETDTQYF. For the CDR3, the DNA is TGTGCCAGCAACCATAGGGCAGGGGAGACAGATACGCAGTATTTT. This rearrangement joins TRBV7-9 to TRBJ2-3; a possible D gene is TRBD1 (6 bases). This CDR3 has 15 residues. Trimming took off 7 bases at V and 3 bases at J, with 17 bases between the two ends. Germline loops: CDR1 SEHNR, CDR2 FQNEAQ (reference sequence).

The genes are TRBV5-1 and TRBJ2-2; D unresolved. The CDR3 runs to 16 residues. Germline CDR1 SGHRS, CDR2 YFSETQ. V shed 4 bases and J shed 0 bases, with 13 bases lying between them. Here the CDR3 reads CASSRASLPNTGELFF. DNA of the CDR3: TGCGCCAGCAGCCGCGCTTCGCTACCGAACACCGGGGAGCTGTTTTTT. Full variable domain (remainder filled in from reference TRBV5-1 and TRBJ2-2): KAGVTQTPRYLIKTRGQQVTLSCSPISGHRSVSWYQQTPGQGLQFLFEYFSETQRNKGNFPGRFSGRQFSNSRSEMNVSTLELGDSALYLCASSRASLPNTGELFFGEGSRLTVL.

The rearrangement joins TRBV7-3 to TRBJ1-1; no firm D call. Germline assignment: CDR1 SGHTA and CDR2 FQGTGA. V was trimmed by 4 bases and J by 8 bases, leaving 17 bases between them. The CDR3 is 14 residues long. In nucleotides, the CDR3 is TGTGCCAGCAGCTCAGGCCAGAGTGTGTCCGAAGCTTTCTTT. It is translated as CASSSGQSVSEAFF.

V is TRBV2 and J is TRBJ1-5, with TRBD1 matching 10 bases. The V gene end was trimmed by 6 bases and the J gene end by 4 bases; junction bases not matched to a gene: 3. The CDR3 is 14 amino acids. Germline CDR1 is SNHLY and CDR2 is FYNNEI. This CDR3 is CASSPGQGNQPQHF. In nucleotides, the CDR3 is TGTGCCAGCAGCCCGGGACAGGGGAATCAGCCCCAGCATTTT. Variable domain in full (rest from reference TRBV2 and TRBJ1-5): EPEVTQTPSHQVTQMGQEVILRCVPISNHLYFYWYRQILGQKVEFLVSFYNNEISEKSEIFDDQFSVERPDGSNFTLKIRSTKLEDSAMYFCASSPGQGNQPQHFGDGTRLSIL.

V usage is TRBV5-6 and J usage is TRBJ2-5; the D gene is possibly TRBD2 (6 bases). CDR3 length: 15 amino acids. V was clipped by 3 bases and J by 5 bases, with 17 bases between them. The germline gives CDR1 SGHDT, CDR2 YYEEEE. The CDR3 loop is CASSSIGGFPETQYF. The CDR3, as DNA: TGTGCCAGCAGCTCTATCGGGGGTTTTCCGGAGACCCAGTACTTC.

The J gene is TRBJ2-5, the V gene TRBV6-5; TRBD1 is a possible D gene (6 bases). V was trimmed by 5 bases and J by 2 bases, leaving 9 bases between them. The CDR3 is made up of 13 amino acids. Germline CDR1 is MNHEY and CDR2 is SVGAGI. CDR3 protein: CASSGQIQETQYF. CDR3 DNA: TGTGCCAGCAGTGGACAGATTCAAGAGACCCAGTACTTC.

The V gene is TRBV5-4, the J gene TRBJ1-4; D is unclear. Germline lookup yields CDR1 SGHNT and CDR2 YYREEE (reference sequence). The CDR3 extends over 14 amino acids. The V gene lost 0 bases and the J gene lost 2 bases, with 5 bases spanning the gap. As DNA, the CDR3 is TGTGCCAGCAGCTTGGAATCGACTAATGAAAAACTGTTTTTT. It yields the protein CASSLESTNEKLFF.

The J gene is TRBJ2-5, the V gene TRBV4-1, with a possible D match to TRBD2 (5 bases). Near its end, the DNA agrees better with TRBJ2-7, so the J call may be wrong. There are 16 residues in the CDR3. CDR1 MGHRA and CDR2 YSYEKL come from the germline V gene. The CDR3 region is CASSPQPGRTSYEQYF. CDR3 coding DNA: TGCGCCAGCAGCCCCCAACCGGGAAGGACGTCCTACGAGCAGTACTTC.